This entry lists 17 T cell receptor beta chains sequenced from one sample in a study of shared clonotypes between healthy human individuals. The method was immunoSEQ multiplex PCR; TCRdb's version includes in-frame clones alone and lacks a portion of them. The sample has 2 million to 2.5 million clones, around 95% seen once; the top ten hold roughly 0.13%. The source material was naive CD4+ T cells sorted from blood. As for subset: CD45RA+ positively selected. The receptor set was obtained from a man aged 18 to 29 in good health.

The chain joins TRBV6-6 to TRBJ2-7, with unresolved D. V was pared by 0 bases and J by 3 bases, with 15 bases between. The CDR3 has 16 residues. Germline-derived CDR1 and CDR2 are MNHNY and SVGAGI (reference sequence). CDR3 amino acids: CASSYSLSGSGYEQYF. DNA for the CDR3: TGTGCCAGCAGTTACTCGTTATCGGGTTCGGGCTACGAGCAGTACTTC.

This clone was found once. The CDR3 DNA reads as TGTGCCAGCTCACCAGGGGGGACTAGCGGATACTCCTACGAGCAGTACTTC. Protein product: CASSPGGTSGYSYEQYF. The chain joins TRBV18 to TRBJ2-7; 11 nucleotides agree with TRBD2. The ends lost 2 bases at V and 0 bases at J; junction bases unmatched: 6. The CDR3 totals 17 residues. In germline, CDR1 is KGHSH, CDR2 LQKENI.

V usage is TRBV7-2 and J usage is TRBJ2-3; 9 bases are a match to TRBD1. There are 15 residues in the CDR3. V lost 2 bases and J lost 5; bases outside the gene matches: 5. The germline gives CDR1 SGHTA, CDR2 FQGNSA. For the CDR3, the DNA is TGTGCCAGCAGCTTATCACAGGGGGCAATAGATACGCAGTATTTT. Translating it yields CASSLSQGAIDTQYF.

The chain joins TRBV7-9 to TRBJ2-3, with no clear D. This CDR3 is 14 amino acids long. CDR1 and CDR2 from the germline V gene are SEHNR and FQNEAQ (reference sequence). V lost 3 bases and J 3 bases, leaving 10 bases between the germline ends. The CDR3 reads CASSFHGVTDTQYF. For the CDR3, the DNA is TGTGCCAGCAGCTTCCACGGTGTAACAGATACGCAGTATTTT.

The table lists this clone with a count of one. This chain uses TRBV19 with TRBJ2-2; 11 positions match TRBD1. The CDR3 contains 17 residues. Germline assignment: CDR1 LNHDA and CDR2 SQIVND (reference sequence). Trimming took 7 bases from V and 2 from J; bases not matched to a gene: 9. The CDR3 is CASTRGQGAINTGELFF. CDR3 sequence (DNA): TGTGCCAGTACCCGAGGACAGGGGGCGATAAACACCGGGGAGCTGTTTTTT.

V and J are TRBV7-2 and TRBJ2-6; 9 bases map to TRBD1. CDR1 and CDR2 (germline): SGHTA, FQGNSA. The CDR3 spans 17 residues. Trimming removed 6 bases from V and 1 base from J; junction bases left unmatched: 7. CDR3 loop: CASRTGTGRSGANVLTF. The CDR3 DNA reads TGTGCCAGCAGAACCGGGACAGGGAGGTCTGGGGCCAACGTCCTGACTTTC.

The CDR3 DNA is TGCGCCAGCAGCCAAGATCGGCAGGCCCAAGAGACCCAGTACTTC. Translated, it gives CASSQDRQAQETQYF. The J gene is TRBJ2-5, the V gene TRBV4-1; D ambiguous. The ends were cut back, 0 bases at V and 1 base at J, with 9 bases in the middle. The CDR3 covers 15 residues. CDR1 and CDR2 (germline): MGHRA, YSYEKL.

This chain uses TRBV10-3 with TRBJ2-5, with D uncertain. The V end was cut by 0 bases, the J end by 2 bases, with 16 bases between. The germline V gene encodes CDR1 ENHRY and CDR2 SYGVKD. The CDR3 has 17 amino acids. CDR3 protein: CAISESSGIKYQETQYF. CDR3 nucleotides: TGTGCCATCAGTGAGTCGAGTGGGATCAAATATCAAGAGACCCAGTACTTC.

This chain joins TRBV7-2 and TRBJ2-7, with D possibly being TRBD2 (6 bases). This CDR3 is 15 amino acids long. CDR1 is SGHTA and CDR2 is FQGNSA in the germline V gene. V lost 1 base and J 0 bases, leaving 10 bases between the germline ends. The CDR3 DNA is TGTGCCAGCAGCTTAGGGGACTCCCACTCCTACGAGCAGTACTTC. Its protein is CASSLGDSHSYEQYF. Full variable domain (rest looked up from reference TRBV7-2 and TRBJ2-7): GAGVSQSPSNKVTEKGKDVELRCDPISGHTALYWYRQSLGQGLEFLIYFQGNSAPDKSGLPSDRFSAERTGGSVSTLTIQRTQQEDSAVYLCASSLGDSHSYEQYFGPGTRLTVT.

A remark on this clone: In the same sample, other DNA sequences code for this CDR3. V and J are TRBV10-1 and TRBJ1-1, with D uncertain. CDR3 length equals 14 residues. Looked up from germline, CDR1 is WNHNN and CDR2 is SYGVQD (reference sequence). Trimming removed 0 bases from V and 1 base from J, with 6 bases in between. CDR3 sequence (DNA): TGCGCCAGCAGTGAGTCAGGGAGGAACACTGAAGCTTTCTTT. It codes for CASSESGRNTEAFF.

This chain joins TRBV18 and TRBJ2-1; TRBD2 matches at 9 bases. This CDR3 has 15 residues. Germline values: CDR1 KGHSH, CDR2 LQKENI. With 2 bases clipped from V and 6 bases from J, the junction kept 5 bases outside the gene matches. CDR3 sequence (DNA): TGTGCCAGCTCACCAGCGGGGGGGCCTTCCAATGAGCAGTTCTTC. Its translation is CASSPAGGPSNEQFF.

Written as DNA, the CDR3 is TGTGCCAGCAGTGAAGCTCTGACAGATACGCAGTATTTT. It codes for CASSEALTDTQYF. This sequence joins TRBV2 and TRBJ2-3; D gene ambiguous. Per germline, CDR1 SNHLY and CDR2 FYNNEI. The CDR3 spans 13 residues. V gave up 0 bases and J gave up 3 bases, with 4 bases separating them.

The CDR3 DNA reads TGTGCCAGCAGTTACGGGCAGACCACAGATACGCAGTATTTT. This codes for CASSYGQTTDTQYF. This chain uses TRBV6-5 with TRBJ2-3, with D unclear. The V gene's germline CDR1 is MNHEY and CDR2 SVGAGI. V lost 2 bases to trimming and J lost 2 bases, with 8 bases between them. The length of the CDR3 is 14 residues.

The V and J genes are TRBV30 and TRBJ2-7; 10 bases line up with TRBD1. The CDR3 has 15 amino acids. J was trimmed by 6 bases and V by 2 bases; bases with no gene match: 10. CDR1 is GTSNPN and CDR2 is SVGIG in the germline V gene (reference sequence). CDR3 in amino acids: CAWSSRRTGGGEQYF. CDR3 DNA: TGTGCCTGGAGTTCTAGAAGGACAGGGGGTGGCGAGCAGTACTTC. Drawing the rest from reference TRBV30 and TRBJ2-7, the complete variable domain is SQTIHQWPATLVQPVGSPLSLECTVEGTSNPNLYWYRQAAGRGLQLLFYSVGIGQISSEVPQNLSASRPQDRQFILSSKKLLLSDSGFYLCAWSSRRTGGGEQYFGPGTRLTVT.

This rearrangement joins TRBV6-1 to TRBJ2-2; no reliable D call. Germline values: CDR1 MNHNS, CDR2 SASEGT. The CDR3 totals 12 residues. V shed 0 bases and J shed 8 bases, with 4 bases lying between them. The CDR3 nucleotides read TGTGCCAGCAGTGAAGCCAGGGGGGAGCTGTTTTTT. Protein: CASSEARGELFF.

Concerning this clone: A much bigger clone sits one base away, suggesting this may be a read error. This sample includes further DNA sequences coding for the same CDR3. The chain combines TRBV10-3 with TRBJ1-2, with a possible D match to TRBD1 (5 bases). The CDR3 is made up of 12 amino acids. The V and J ends lost 5 bases and 2 bases respectively, with 6 bases between them. Germline values: CDR1 ENHRY, CDR2 SYGVKD. The CDR3: CAISRDNYGYTF. CDR3 nucleotide sequence: TGTGCCATCAGTAGGGACAACTATGGCTACACCTTC.

The rearrangement links TRBV6-5 to TRBJ2-6; a possible D gene is TRBD1 (5 bases). Germline values: CDR1 MNHEY, CDR2 SVGAGI. Trimming took 4 bases from V and 2 from J, leaving 9 bases between them. This CDR3 region has 15 residues. The CDR3 nucleotides are TGTGCCAGCAGTTTGGGGCACACTGGGGCCAACGTCCTGACTTTC. Translating gives CASSLGHTGANVLTF.